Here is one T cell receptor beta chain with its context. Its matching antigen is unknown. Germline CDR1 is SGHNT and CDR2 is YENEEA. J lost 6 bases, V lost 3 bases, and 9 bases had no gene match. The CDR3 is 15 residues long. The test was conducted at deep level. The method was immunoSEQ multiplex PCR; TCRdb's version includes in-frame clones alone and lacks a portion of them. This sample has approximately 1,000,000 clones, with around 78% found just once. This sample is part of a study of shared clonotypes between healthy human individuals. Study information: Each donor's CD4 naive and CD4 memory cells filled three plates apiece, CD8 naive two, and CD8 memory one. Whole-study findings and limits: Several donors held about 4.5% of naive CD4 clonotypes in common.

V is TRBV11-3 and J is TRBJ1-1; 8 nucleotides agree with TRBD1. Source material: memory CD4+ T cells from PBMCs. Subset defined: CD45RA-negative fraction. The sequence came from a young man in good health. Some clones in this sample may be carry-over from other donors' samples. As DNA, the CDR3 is TGTGCCAGCAGCTTGGGGAGACAGGGGAGGTCTGAAGCTTTCTTT. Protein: CASSLGRQGRSEAFF. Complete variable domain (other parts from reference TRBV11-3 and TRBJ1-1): EAGVVQSPRYKIIEKKQPVAFWCNPISGHNTLYWYLQNLGQGPELLIRYENEEAVDDSQLPKDRFSAERLKGVDSTLKIQPAELGDSAVYLCASSLGRQGRSEAFFGQGTRLTVV.